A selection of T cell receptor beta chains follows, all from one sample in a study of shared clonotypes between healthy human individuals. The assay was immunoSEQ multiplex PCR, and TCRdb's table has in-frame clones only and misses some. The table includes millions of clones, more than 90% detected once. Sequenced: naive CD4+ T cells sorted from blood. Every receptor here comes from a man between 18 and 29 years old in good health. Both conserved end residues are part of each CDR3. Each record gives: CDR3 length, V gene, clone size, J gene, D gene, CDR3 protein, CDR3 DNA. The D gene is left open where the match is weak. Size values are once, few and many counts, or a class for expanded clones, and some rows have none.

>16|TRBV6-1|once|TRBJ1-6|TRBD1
CASSGRTGLDNSPLHF
TGTGCCAGCAGTGGACGGACAGGGCTTGATAATTCACCCCTCCACTTT
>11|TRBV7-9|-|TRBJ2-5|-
CASSPGETQYF
TGTGCCAGCAGCCCCGGGGAGACCCAGTACTTC
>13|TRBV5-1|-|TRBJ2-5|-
CASKEPAQETQYF
TGCGCCAGCAAAGAACCAGCGCAAGAGACCCAGTACTTC
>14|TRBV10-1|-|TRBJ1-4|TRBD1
CASSPGGRGEKLFF
TGCGCCAGCAGCCCCGGTGGCAGGGGGGAAAAACTGTTTTTT
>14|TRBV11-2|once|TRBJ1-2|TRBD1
CASSQTGGAGGYTF
TGTGCCAGCAGCCAGACAGGGGGCGCCGGTGGCTACACCTTC
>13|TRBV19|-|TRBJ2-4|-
CASSLEWKNIQYF
TGTGCCAGTAGCCTGGAATGGAAAAACATTCAGTACTTC
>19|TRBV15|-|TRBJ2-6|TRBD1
CATSIVKDRGFSGANVLTF
TGTGCCACCAGCATAGTCAAGGACAGGGGTTTCTCTGGGGCCAACGTCCTGACTTTC
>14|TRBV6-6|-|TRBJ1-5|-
CASSYSEGFQPQHF
TGTGCCAGCAGTTACTCTGAGGGTTTTCAGCCCCAGCATTTT
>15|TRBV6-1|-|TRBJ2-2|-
CASSPFNGDTGELFF
TGTGCCAGCAGTCCTTTTAATGGAGACACCGGGGAGCTGTTTTTT
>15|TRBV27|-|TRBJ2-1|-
CASSPDLSSYNEQFF
TGTGCCAGCAGCCCCGACTTGAGCTCCTACAATGAGCAGTTCTTC
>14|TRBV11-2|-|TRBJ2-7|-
CASSLGLFSYEQYF
TGTGCCAGCAGCTTAGGATTATTCTCCTACGAGCAGTACTTC
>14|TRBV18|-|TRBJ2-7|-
CASSPPSRGYEQYF
TGTGCCAGCTCACCACCGTCCAGGGGCTACGAGCAGTACTTC
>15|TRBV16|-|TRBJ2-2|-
CASSQFRDLTGELFF
TGTGCCAGCAGCCAATTTAGGGACTTGACCGGGGAGCTGTTTTTT
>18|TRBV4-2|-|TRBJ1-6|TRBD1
CASSQHLTGYGANSPLHF
TGTGCCAGCAGCCAACACCTGACAGGGTATGGGGCGAATTCACCCCTCCACTTT
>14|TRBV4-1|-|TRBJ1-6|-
CASSRDIYNSPLHF
TGCGCCAGCAGCCGGGACATTTATAATTCACCCCTCCACTTT
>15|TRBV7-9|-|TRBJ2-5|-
CASSPLDPGFGTQYF
TGTGCCAGCAGCCCACTCGATCCCGGTTTCGGGACCCAGTACTTC
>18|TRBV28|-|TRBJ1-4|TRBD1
CASSLRFRAGGANEKLFF
TGTGCCAGCAGTTTAAGATTCAGGGCAGGGGGCGCGAATGAAAAACTGTTTTTT
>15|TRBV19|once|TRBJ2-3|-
CASSSSQGMADTQYF
TGTGCCAGTAGTTCCTCACAGGGAATGGCAGATACGCAGTATTTT
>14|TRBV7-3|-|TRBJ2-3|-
CASSPSTRPSTQYF
TGTGCCAGCAGCCCCTCGACTCGCCCCAGTACGCAGTATTTT
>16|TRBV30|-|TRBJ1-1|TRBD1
CAWSHPRTGGLTEAFF
TGTGCCTGGAGTCACCCTCGGACAGGGGGCTTAACTGAAGCTTTCTTT
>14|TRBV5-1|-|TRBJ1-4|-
CASRKGTGNEKLFF
TGCGCCAGCAGAAAGGGAACAGGGAATGAAAAACTGTTTTTT
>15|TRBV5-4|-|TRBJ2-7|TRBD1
CASSLAQGAPYEQYF
TGTGCCAGCAGCTTGGCCCAGGGGGCCCCCTACGAGCAGTACTTC
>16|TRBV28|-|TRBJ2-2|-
CASSLWSGGRAGELFF
TGTGCCAGCAGTTTGTGGTCAGGAGGCCGGGCCGGGGAGCTGTTTTTT
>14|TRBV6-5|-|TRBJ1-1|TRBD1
CASSYSALTGEAFF
TGTGCCAGCAGTTACTCAGCATTGACAGGGGAAGCTTTCTTT
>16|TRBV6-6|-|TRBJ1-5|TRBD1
CASKNTGTGNFQPQHF
TGTGCCAGCAAGAACACTGGGACAGGGAATTTTCAGCCCCAGCATTTT
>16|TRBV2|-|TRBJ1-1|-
CASSEAELVGAVEAFF
TGTGCCAGCAGTGAAGCCGAGCTCGTGGGGGCGGTTGAAGCTTTCTTT
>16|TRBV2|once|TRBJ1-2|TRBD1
CASSVGTGGTNYGYTF
TGTGCCAGCAGTGTCGGGACAGGGGGGACTAACTATGGCTACACCTTC
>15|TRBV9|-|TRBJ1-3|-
CASSVASNAGNTIYF
TGTGCCAGCAGCGTAGCCAGTAACGCTGGAAACACCATATATTTT
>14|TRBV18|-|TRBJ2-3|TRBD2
CASSRREGTDTQYF
TGTGCCAGCTCGAGGCGGGAGGGCACAGATACGCAGTATTTT
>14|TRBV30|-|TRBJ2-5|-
CAWSVLSLQETQYF
TGTGCCTGGAGTGTACTAAGCCTTCAAGAGACCCAGTACTTC
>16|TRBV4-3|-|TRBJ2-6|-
CASSHLPSPGANVLTF
TGCGCCAGCAGCCACCTCCCAAGCCCTGGGGCCAACGTCCTGACTTTC
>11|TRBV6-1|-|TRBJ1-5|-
CASSETSTQHF
TGTGCCAGCAGTGAGACCTCCACCCAGCATTTT
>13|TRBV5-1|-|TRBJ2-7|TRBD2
CASGRGEGYEQYF
TGCGCCAGCGGGAGGGGTGAGGGGTACGAGCAGTACTTC
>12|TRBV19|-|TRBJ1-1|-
CASSIIGGEAFF
TGTGCCAGTAGTATAATCGGCGGTGAAGCTTTCTTT
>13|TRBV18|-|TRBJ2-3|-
CASSPQNADTQYF
TGTGCCAGCTCACCACAAAACGCGGATACGCAGTATTTT
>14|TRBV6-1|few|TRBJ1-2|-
CASSATRVAGGYTF
TGTGCCAGCAGTGCAACCAGGGTGGCAGGTGGCTACACCTTC
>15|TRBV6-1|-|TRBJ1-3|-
CASSDGQRDRNTIYF
TGTGCCAGCAGTGACGGACAGCGCGACCGAAACACCATATATTTT
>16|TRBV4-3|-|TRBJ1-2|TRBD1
CASSLNPGQGLSGYTF
TGCGCCAGCAGCCTTAACCCGGGACAGGGTTTATCCGGCTACACCTTC
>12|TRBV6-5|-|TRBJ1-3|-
CASSYGPNTIYF
TGTGCCAGCAGTTATGGGCCGAACACCATATATTTT
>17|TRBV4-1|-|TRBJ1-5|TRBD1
CASSQATGGIGNQPQHF
TGCGCCAGCAGCCAAGCTACAGGGGGCATCGGCAATCAGCCCCAGCATTTT
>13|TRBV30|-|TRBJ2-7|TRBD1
CAWRGTGVNEQYF
TGTGCCTGGAGGGGGACAGGGGTAAACGAGCAGTACTTC
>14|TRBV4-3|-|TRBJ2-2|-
CASSQDSNTGELFF
TGCGCCAGCAGCCAAGACTCGAACACCGGGGAGCTGTTTTTT
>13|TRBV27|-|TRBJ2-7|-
CASSTRDTYEQYF
TGTGCCAGCAGTACGAGGGATACCTACGAGCAGTACTTC
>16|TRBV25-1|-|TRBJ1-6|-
CATLGRPYLEGSPLHF
TGTGCCACCCTTGGCAGGCCCTACCTAGAGGGTTCACCCCTCCACTTT
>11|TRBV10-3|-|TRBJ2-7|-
CAISESTGQYF
TGTGCCATCAGTGAGTCGACGGGGCAGTACTTC
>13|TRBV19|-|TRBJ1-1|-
CASRLGASTEAFF
TGTGCCAGTAGATTGGGGGCGAGCACTGAAGCTTTCTTT
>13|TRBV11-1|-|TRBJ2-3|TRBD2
CASKFGGADTQYF
TGTGCCAGCAAATTCGGGGGGGCAGATACGCAGTATTTT
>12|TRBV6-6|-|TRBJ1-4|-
CASSSSNEKLFF
TGTGCCAGCAGTTCGTCTAATGAAAAACTGTTTTTT
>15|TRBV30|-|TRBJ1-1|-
CAWGPGGARGTEAFF
TGTGCCTGGGGGCCCGGGGGGGCGCGCGGCACTGAAGCTTTCTTT
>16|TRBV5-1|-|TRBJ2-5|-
CASSRADGAFQETQYF
TGCGCCAGCAGCCGGGCGGATGGGGCGTTCCAAGAGACCCAGTACTTC
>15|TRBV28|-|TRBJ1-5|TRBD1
CASSGTGQGNQPQHF
TGTGCCAGCAGTGGGACAGGGCAAGGGAATCAGCCCCAGCATTTT
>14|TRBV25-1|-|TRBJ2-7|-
CASSAGGLAHEQYF
TGTGCCAGCAGTGCTGGGGGGCTTGCCCACGAGCAGTACTTC
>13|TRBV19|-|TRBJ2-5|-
CASGGSVQETQYF
TGTGCCAGTGGTGGGAGCGTTCAAGAGACCCAGTACTTC
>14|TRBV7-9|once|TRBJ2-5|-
CASSLGPTGQTQYF
TGTGCCAGCAGCTTAGGACCGACTGGGCAGACCCAGTACTTC
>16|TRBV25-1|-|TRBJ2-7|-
CASSETPGRGSYEQYF
TGTGCCAGCAGTGAAACCCCGGGGCGGGGTTCCTACGAGCAGTACTTC
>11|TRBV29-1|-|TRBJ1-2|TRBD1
CSARTGSGYTF
TGCAGCGCCCGGACAGGGAGCGGCTACACCTTC
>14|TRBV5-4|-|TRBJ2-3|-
CASSLVGPTDTQYF
TGTGCCAGCAGCTTGGTTGGGCCCACAGATACGCAGTATTTT